The rows below give T cell receptor beta chains drawn from one sample of a study of blood T cell repertoires in COVID-19. Here immunoSEQ multiplex PCR was the method, and the copy in TCRdb shows in-frame clones only, minus some. The sample contains 300,000 to 400,000 clones, 88% of which appear only once. The specimen was peripheral blood. All receptors derive from a woman aged 65 to 85 with COVID-19, enrolled during active disease. CDR3s include the opening cysteine and the closing phenylalanine or tryptophan. A D gene is named only where the DNA matches it firmly.

D,V,J,CDR3,DNA
.,TRBV5-6,TRBJ2-7,CASSLWTAGPEQYF,TGTGCCAGCAGCTTATGGACAGCCGGGCCCGAGCAGTACTTC
TRBD2,TRBV7-2,TRBJ2-3,CASSIGGSTDTQYF,TGTGCCAGCAGCATCGGGGGGAGCACAGATACGCAGTATTTT
.,TRBV27,TRBJ1-2,CASRVGRGSYTF,TGTGCCAGCAGGGTGGGCCGAGGGAGCTACACCTTC
TRBD2,TRBV27,TRBJ2-5,CAILRLAGGQETQYF,TGTGCCATCCTAAGACTAGCGGGGGGGCAAGAGACCCAGTACTTC
.,TRBV3-1/TRBV3-2,TRBJ1-3,CASSRTTGSGNTIYF,TGTGCCAGCAGCCGAACTACAGGGTCTGGAAACACCATATATTTT
TRBD1,TRBV6-5,TRBJ1-2,CASRDKAGGWNGYTF,TGTGCCAGCAGGGATAAGGCAGGGGGATGGAATGGCTACACCTTC
.,TRBV6-5,TRBJ1-2,CASRNTAVKNYGYTF,TGTGCCAGCAGGAATACCGCGGTGAAGAACTATGGCTACACCTTC
TRBD1,TRBV28,TRBJ2-7,CASSLRDRGTYEQYF,TGTGCCAGCAGCCTCCGGGACAGGGGGACCTACGAGCAGTACTTC
.,TRBV7-9,TRBJ1-2,CATRGPSQEGYTF,TGTGCCACCCGGGGTCCTTCCCAAGAAGGCTACACCTTC
.,TRBV6-6,TRBJ1-4,CATYGAGDEKLFF,TGTGCCACATATGGGGCAGGGGATGAAAAACTGTTTTTT
TRBD1,TRBV6-6,TRBJ1-3,CASSQQGVSGNTIYF,TGTGCCAGCAGTCAACAGGGGGTCTCTGGAAACACCATATATTTT
.,TRBV28,TRBJ1-2,CASTMPWDTYGYTF,TGTGCCAGCACCATGCCCTGGGACACTTATGGCTACACCTTC
.,TRBV24-1,TRBJ2-3,CATSDPFDTSTQYF,TGTGCCACCAGTGACCCTTTTGACACTTCTACGCAGTATTTT
.,TRBV28,TRBJ1-5,CASSSPWALSNQPQHF,TGTGCCAGCAGTTCCCCCTGGGCCCTTAGCAATCAGCCCCAGCATTTT